These T cell receptor beta chains were read from a single sample in a study of PD-L1 blockade in urothelial cancer. TCRdb's copy holds only in-frame clones and misses some; the assay was immunoSEQ multiplex PCR. The sample holds around 40,000 clones, around 33% seen once. Sequenced here: tumor tissue, sampled before atezolizumab (anti-PD-L1) treatment. These receptors came from a man in his sixties with urothelial cancer. CDR3s include the opening cysteine and the closing phenylalanine or tryptophan. Fields, in order: V gene, D gene, clone size, J gene, CDR3 protein, CDR3 DNA. The D gene is left open where the match is weak. A row's size may be missing; if present it is once, few, many or a size class.

v_gene: TRBV9; d_gene: NA; abundance: few; j_gene: TRBJ1-6; CDR3aa: CASSPRGSGGSYNSPLHF; CDR3nt: TGTGCCAGCTCTCCGAGGGGGTCGGGTGGCTCCTATAATTCACCCCTCCACTTT
v_gene: TRBV28; d_gene: NA; abundance: NA; j_gene: TRBJ1-4; CDR3aa: CASSLPFRDEKLFF; CDR3nt: TGTGCCAGCAGTTTACCCTTCAGGGACGAAAAACTGTTTTTT
v_gene: TRBV7-6; d_gene: NA; abundance: NA; j_gene: TRBJ2-3; CDR3aa: CASNRAEGTDTQYF; CDR3nt: TGTGCCAGCAACAGGGCGGAGGGGACAGATACGCAGTATTTT
v_gene: TRBV9; d_gene: NA; abundance: few; j_gene: TRBJ2-1; CDR3aa: CASSGPPPGDEQFF; CDR3nt: TGTGCCAGCAGCGGACCCCCACCAGGAGATGAGCAGTTCTTC
v_gene: TRBV29-1; d_gene: NA; abundance: medium-sized; j_gene: TRBJ1-2; CDR3aa: CSVETGIIGGYTF; CDR3nt: TGCAGCGTTGAAACAGGGATCATTGGTGGCTACACCTTC
v_gene: TRBV6-8; d_gene: TRBD1; abundance: few; j_gene: TRBJ1-5; CDR3aa: CASSGSTGEYNQPQHF; CDR3nt: TGTGCCAGCAGTGGATCGACAGGGGAATACAATCAGCCCCAGCATTTT
v_gene: TRBV16; d_gene: NA; abundance: NA; j_gene: TRBJ1-2; CDR3aa: CASGPGGYTF; CDR3nt: TGTGCTAGTGGTCCAGGGGGCTACACCTTC
v_gene: TRBV2; d_gene: NA; abundance: few; j_gene: TRBJ1-2; CDR3aa: CASSEAPPGYTF; CDR3nt: TGTGCCAGCAGTGAAGCGCCCCCTGGCTACACCTTC
v_gene: TRBV6-8; d_gene: NA; abundance: few; j_gene: TRBJ1-5; CDR3aa: CASLNSNQPQHF; CDR3nt: TGTGCCAGCCTTAATAGCAATCAGCCCCAGCATTTT
v_gene: TRBV29-1; d_gene: TRBD2; abundance: NA; j_gene: TRBJ2-1; CDR3aa: CSVSASGSHNEQFF; CDR3nt: TGCAGCGTTTCGGCTAGCGGGAGTCACAATGAGCAGTTCTTC
v_gene: TRBV9; d_gene: NA; abundance: few; j_gene: TRBJ2-2; CDR3aa: CASSVAANTGELFF; CDR3nt: TGTGCCAGCAGCGTAGCTGCGAACACCGGGGAGCTGTTTTTT
v_gene: TRBV6-8; d_gene: NA; abundance: few; j_gene: TRBJ1-5; CDR3aa: CASSGGVSNQPQHF; CDR3nt: TGTGCCAGCAGTGGAGGAGTAAGCAATCAGCCCCAGCATTTT
v_gene: TRBV4-1; d_gene: NA; abundance: few; j_gene: TRBJ1-4; CDR3aa: CASSQGRREKLFF; CDR3nt: TGCGCCAGCAGCCAAGGGAGGCGGGAAAAACTGTTTTTT
v_gene: TRBV29-1; d_gene: NA; abundance: few; j_gene: TRBJ1-1; CDR3aa: CSVGHTRNTEAFF; CDR3nt: TGCAGCGTTGGTCACACCCGTAACACTGAAGCTTTCTTT
v_gene: TRBV6-8; d_gene: TRBD1; abundance: few; j_gene: TRBJ1-2; CDR3aa: CASSADRGYGYTF; CDR3nt: TGTGCCAGCAGCGCAGACAGGGGCTATGGCTACACCTTC